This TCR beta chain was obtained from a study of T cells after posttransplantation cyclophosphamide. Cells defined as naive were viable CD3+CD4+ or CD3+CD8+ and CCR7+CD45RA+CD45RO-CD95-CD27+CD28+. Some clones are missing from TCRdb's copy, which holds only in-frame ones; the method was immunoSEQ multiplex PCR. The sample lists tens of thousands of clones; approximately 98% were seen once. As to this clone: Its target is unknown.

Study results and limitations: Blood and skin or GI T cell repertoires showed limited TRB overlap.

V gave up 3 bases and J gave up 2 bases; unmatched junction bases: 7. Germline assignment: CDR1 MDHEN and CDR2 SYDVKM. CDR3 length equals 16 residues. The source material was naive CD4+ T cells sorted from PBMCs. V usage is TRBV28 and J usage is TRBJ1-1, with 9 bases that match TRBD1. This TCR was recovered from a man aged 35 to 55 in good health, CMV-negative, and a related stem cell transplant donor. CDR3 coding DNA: TGTGCCAGCAGTTTGGGGACAGGGAGTTTTAACACTGAAGCTTTCTTT. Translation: CASSLGTGSFNTEAFF.